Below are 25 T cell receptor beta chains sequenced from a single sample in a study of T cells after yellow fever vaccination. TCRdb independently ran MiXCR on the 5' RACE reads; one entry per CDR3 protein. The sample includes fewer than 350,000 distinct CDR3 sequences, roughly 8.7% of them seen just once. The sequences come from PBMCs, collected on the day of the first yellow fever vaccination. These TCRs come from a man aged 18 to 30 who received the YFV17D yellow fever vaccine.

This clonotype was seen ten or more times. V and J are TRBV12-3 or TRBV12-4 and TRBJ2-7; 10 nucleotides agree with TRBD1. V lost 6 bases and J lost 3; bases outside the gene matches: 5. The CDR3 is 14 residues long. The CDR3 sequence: CASSRQGALYEQYF. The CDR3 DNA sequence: TGTGCCAGCAGCCGACAGGGGGCCCTCTACGAGCAGTACTTC.

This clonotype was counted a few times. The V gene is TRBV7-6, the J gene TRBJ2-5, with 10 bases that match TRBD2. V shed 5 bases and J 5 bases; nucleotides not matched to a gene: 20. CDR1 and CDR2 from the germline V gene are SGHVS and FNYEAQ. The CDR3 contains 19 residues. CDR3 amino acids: CASSPEAQILAGPGETQYF. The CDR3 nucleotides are TGTGCCAGCAGCCCCGAAGCACAAATACTAGCGGGGCCTGGGGAGACCCAGTACTTC.

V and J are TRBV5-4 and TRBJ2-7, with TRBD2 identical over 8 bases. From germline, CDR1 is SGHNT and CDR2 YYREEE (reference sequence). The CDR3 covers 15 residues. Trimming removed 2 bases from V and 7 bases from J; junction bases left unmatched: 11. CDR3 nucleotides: TGTGCCAGCAGCTTCGGCGGGGGGTCCTCCAGGGAGCAGTACTTC. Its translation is CASSFGGGSSREQYF.

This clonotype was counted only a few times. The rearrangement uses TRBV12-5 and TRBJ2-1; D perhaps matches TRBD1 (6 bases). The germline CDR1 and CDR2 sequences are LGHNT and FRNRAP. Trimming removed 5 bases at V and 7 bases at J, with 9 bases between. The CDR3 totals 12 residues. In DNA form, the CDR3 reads TGTGCTAGTGGTCAGGGGTGGAATGAGCAGTTCTTC. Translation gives CASGQGWNEQFF. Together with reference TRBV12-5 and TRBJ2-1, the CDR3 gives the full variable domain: DARVTQTPRHKVTEMGQEVTMRCQPILGHNTVFWYRQTMMQGLELLAYFRNRAPLDDSGMPKDRFSAEMPDATLATLKIQPSEPRDSAVYFCASGQGWNEQFFGPGTRLTVL.

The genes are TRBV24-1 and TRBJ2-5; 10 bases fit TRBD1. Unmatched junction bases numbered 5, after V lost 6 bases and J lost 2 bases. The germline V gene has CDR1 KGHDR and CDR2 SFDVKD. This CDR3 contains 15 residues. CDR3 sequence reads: CATSSRDRGQETQYF. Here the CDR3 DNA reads TGTGCCACCAGTAGTCGGGACAGGGGACAAGAGACCCAGTACTTC.

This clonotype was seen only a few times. CDR3 sequence reads: CASSLMPTGDTQYF. CDR3 DNA: TGTGCCAGCAGCCTAATGCCTACAGGGGATACGCAGTATTTT. The chain carries TRBV7-2 and TRBJ2-3, with D tentatively TRBD1 (6 bases). This CDR3 spans 14 amino acids. Trimming removed 5 bases from V and 6 bases from J, with 15 bases in between. Germline V lookup: CDR1 SGHTA, CDR2 FQGNSA.

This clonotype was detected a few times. The CDR3 nucleotides are TGTGCCAGCAGCCGGCCCGAGGACGGCACCCTCCACTTT. Translating it yields CASSRPEDGTLHF. This rearrangement joins TRBV5-4 to TRBJ1-6, with no clear D. From germline, CDR1 is SGHNT and CDR2 YYREEE (reference sequence). The CDR3 is made up of 13 amino acids. V lost 4 bases, J lost 14 bases, and 16 bases lay in between.

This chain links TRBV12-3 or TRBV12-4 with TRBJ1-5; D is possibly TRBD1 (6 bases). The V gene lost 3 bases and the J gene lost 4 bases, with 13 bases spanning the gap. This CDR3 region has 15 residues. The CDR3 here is CASSLRGGRNQPQHF. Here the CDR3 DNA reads TGTGCCAGCAGTTTGCGAGGGGGAAGAAATCAGCCCCAGCATTTT.

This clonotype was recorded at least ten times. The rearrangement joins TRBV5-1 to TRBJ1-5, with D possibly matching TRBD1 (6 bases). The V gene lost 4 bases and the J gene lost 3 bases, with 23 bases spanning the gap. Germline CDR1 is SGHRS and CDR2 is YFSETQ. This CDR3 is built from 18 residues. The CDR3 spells CASSPGGRSRRPNQPQHF. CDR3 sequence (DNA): TGCGCCAGCAGCCCGGGGGGCCGGTCCCGACGACCCAATCAGCCCCAGCATTTT.

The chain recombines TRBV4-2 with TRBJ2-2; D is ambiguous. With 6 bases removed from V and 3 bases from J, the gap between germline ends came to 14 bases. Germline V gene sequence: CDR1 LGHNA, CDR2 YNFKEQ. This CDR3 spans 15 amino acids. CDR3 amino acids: CASSHYRTDTGELFF. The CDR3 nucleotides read TGTGCCAGCAGTCATTATAGGACCGACACCGGGGAGCTGTTTTTT.

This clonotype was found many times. The CDR3: CAGGALMYTQYF. The CDR3 nucleotides are TGTGCCGGGGGAGCGCTCATGTATACGCAGTATTTT. The rearrangement joins TRBV2 to TRBJ2-3; D tentatively reads TRBD1 or TRBD2 (5 bases each). The CDR3 sequence is 12 residues long. Germline CDR1 SNHLY, CDR2 FYNNEI. The germline V and J ends were trimmed by 11 bases and 7 bases, with 16 bases remaining between them. Full variable domain (rest looked up from reference TRBV2 and TRBJ2-3): EPEVTQTPSHQVTQMGQEVILRCVPISNHLYFYWYRQILGQKVEFLVSFYNNEISEKSEIFDDQFSVERPDGSNFTLKIRSTKLEDSAMYFCAGGALMYTQYFGPGTRLTVL.

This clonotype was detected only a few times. Here the CDR3 reads CASSSLGRETQYF. The CDR3 coding sequence is TGTGCCAGCAGCTCGCTCGGGCGGGAGACCCAGTACTTC. This chain connects TRBV11-2 to TRBJ2-5; D remains unclear. Deletions cut 4 bases from V and 5 bases from J, with 11 bases between. Germline V gene lookup returns CDR1 SGHAT and CDR2 FQNNGV. The CDR3 extends over 13 amino acids.

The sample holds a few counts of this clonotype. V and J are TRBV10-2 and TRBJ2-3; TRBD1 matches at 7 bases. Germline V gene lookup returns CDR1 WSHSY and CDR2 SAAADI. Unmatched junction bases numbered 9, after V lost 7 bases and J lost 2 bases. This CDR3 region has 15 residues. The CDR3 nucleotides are TGCGCCAGCACTGACGGACAGGCCAACACAGATACGCAGTATTTT. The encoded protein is CASTDGQANTDTQYF.

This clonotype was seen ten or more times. The CDR3 loop is CASRVKTPRSPYNEQFF. CDR3 DNA sequence: TGTGCCAGCAGGGTTAAGACCCCTAGGTCCCCCTACAATGAGCAGTTCTTC. The V and J genes are TRBV6-2 or TRBV6-3 and TRBJ2-1; no clear D. CDR1 is MNHEY and CDR2 is SVGEGT in the germline V gene. V lost 6 bases, J lost 2 bases, and 20 bases lay in between. This CDR3 is 17 amino acids long.

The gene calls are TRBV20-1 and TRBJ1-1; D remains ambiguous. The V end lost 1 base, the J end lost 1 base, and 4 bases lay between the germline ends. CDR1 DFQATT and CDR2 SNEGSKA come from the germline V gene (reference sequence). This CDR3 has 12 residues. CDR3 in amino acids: CSARGQNTEAFF. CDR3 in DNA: TGCAGTGCTAGAGGACAGAACACTGAAGCTTTCTTT.

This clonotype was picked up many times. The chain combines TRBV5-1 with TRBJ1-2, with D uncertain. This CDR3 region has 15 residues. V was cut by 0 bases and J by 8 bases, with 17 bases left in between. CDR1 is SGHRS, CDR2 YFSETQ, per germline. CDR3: CASSLALRAGYGYTF. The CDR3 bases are TGCGCCAGCAGCTTGGCTCTAAGGGCAGGTTACGGCTACACCTTC.

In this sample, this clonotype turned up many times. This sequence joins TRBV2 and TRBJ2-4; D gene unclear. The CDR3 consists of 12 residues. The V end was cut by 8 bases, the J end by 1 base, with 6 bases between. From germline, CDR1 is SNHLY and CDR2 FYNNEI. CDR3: CASGYAKNIQYF. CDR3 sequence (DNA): TGTGCCAGCGGGTACGCCAAAAACATTCAGTACTTC.

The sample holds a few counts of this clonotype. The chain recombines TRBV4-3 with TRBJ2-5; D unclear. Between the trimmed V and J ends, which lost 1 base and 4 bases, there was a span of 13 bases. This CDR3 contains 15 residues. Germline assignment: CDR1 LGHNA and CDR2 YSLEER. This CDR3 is CASSQGVTRLETQYF. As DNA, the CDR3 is TGCGCCAGCAGCCAAGGGGTGACGCGATTAGAGACCCAGTACTTC.

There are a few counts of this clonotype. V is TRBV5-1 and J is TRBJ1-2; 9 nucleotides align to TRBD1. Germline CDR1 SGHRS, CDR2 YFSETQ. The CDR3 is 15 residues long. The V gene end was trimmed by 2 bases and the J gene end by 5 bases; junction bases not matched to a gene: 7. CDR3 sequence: CASSLQGAPSYGYTF. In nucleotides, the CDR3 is TGCGCCAGCAGCTTACAGGGGGCACCTTCTTATGGCTACACCTTC.

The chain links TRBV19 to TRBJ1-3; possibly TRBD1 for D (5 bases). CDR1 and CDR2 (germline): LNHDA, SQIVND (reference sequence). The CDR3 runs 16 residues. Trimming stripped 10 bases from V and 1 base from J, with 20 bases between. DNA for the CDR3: TGTGCCACCGACTCGGGACTTCTTCGATCTGGAAACACCATATATTTT. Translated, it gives CATDSGLLRSGNTIYF.

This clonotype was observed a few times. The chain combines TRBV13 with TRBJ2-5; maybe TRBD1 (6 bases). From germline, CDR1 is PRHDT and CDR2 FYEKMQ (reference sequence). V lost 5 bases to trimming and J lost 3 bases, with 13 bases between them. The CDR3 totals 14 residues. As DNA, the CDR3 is TGTGCCAGCAGCCCGCGTCCAGGGGAAGAGACCCAGTACTTC. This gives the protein CASSPRPGEETQYF.

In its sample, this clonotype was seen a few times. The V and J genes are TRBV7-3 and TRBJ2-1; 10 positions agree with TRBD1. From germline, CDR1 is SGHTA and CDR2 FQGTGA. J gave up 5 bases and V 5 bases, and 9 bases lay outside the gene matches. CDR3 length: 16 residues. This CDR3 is CASSKRAGTGDNEQFF. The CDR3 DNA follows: TGTGCCAGCAGCAAGAGGGCCGGGACAGGGGACAATGAGCAGTTCTTC.

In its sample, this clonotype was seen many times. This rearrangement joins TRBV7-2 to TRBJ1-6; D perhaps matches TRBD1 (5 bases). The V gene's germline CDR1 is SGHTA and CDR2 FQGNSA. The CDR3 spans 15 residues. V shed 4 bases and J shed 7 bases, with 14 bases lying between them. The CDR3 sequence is CASSYAGASNSPLHF. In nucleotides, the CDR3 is TGTGCCAGCAGCTACGCCGGGGCCTCAAATTCACCCCTCCACTTT.

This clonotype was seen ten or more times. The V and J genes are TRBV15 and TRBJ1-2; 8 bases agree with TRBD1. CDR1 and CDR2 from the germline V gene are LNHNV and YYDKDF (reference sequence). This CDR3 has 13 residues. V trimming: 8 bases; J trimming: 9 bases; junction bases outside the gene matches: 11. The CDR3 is CATRFQGAIRYTF. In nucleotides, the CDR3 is TGTGCCACCCGATTCCAGGGGGCTATACGCTACACCTTC.

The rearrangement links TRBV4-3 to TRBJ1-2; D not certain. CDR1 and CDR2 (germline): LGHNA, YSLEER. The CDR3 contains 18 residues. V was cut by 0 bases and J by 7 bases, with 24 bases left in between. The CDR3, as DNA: TGCGCCAGCAGCCAAGACGGCTGGGAAGCGGCCTCTGGCGGTGGCTACACCTTC. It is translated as CASSQDGWEAASGGGYTF.